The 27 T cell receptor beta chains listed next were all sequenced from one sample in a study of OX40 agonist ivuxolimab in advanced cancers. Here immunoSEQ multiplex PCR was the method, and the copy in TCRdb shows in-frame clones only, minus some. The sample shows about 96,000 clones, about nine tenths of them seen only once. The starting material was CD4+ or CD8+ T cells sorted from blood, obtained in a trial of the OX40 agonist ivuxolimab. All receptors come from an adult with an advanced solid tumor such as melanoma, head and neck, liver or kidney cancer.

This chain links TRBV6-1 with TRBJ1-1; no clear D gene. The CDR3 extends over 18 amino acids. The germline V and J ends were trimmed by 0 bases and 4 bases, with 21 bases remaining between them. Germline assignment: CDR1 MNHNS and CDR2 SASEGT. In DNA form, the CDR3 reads TGTGCCAGCAGTGAAGCCGAGTCCCGAAGAACCCTACTCACTGAAGCTTTCTTT. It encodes CASSEAESRRTLLTEAFF.

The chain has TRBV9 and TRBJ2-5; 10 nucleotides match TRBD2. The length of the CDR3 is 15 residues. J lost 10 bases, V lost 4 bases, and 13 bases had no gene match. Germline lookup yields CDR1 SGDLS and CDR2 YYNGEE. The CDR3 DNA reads TGTGCCAGCAGCCTTACTGCCCAGCGGGAGGGTCTCCAGTACTTC. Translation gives CASSLTAQREGLQYF.

Written as DNA, the CDR3 is TGTGCCAGCAGTGTCACAGGCACAACCTACGAGCAGTACTTC. Its translation: CASSVTGTTYEQYF. This sequence joins TRBV9 and TRBJ2-7, with D possibly TRBD1 on 5 matching bases. V was clipped by 5 bases and J by 2 bases, with 14 bases between them. The CDR3 is 14 residues long. Germline V CDR1 and CDR2: SGDLS, YYNGEE.

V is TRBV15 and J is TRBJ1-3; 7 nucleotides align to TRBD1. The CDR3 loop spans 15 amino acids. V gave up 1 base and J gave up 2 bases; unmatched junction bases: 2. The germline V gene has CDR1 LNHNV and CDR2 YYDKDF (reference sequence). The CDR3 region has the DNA TGTGCCACCAGCAGAGGAGGGGGCACTGGAAACACCATATATTTT. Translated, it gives CATSRGGGTGNTIYF.

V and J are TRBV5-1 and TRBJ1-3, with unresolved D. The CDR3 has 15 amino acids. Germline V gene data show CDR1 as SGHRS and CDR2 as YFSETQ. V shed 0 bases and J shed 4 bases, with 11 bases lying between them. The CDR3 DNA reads TGCGCCAGCAGCTTGGGGGCTGTAGACGGAAACACCATATATTTT. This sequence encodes CASSLGAVDGNTIYF.

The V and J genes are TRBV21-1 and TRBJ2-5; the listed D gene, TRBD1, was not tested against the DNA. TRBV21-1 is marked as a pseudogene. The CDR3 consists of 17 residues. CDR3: CASSDCLGTGHLKTQYF. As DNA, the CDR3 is TGTGCCAGCAGCGATTGCCTAGGGACAGGACACTTGAAGACCCAGTACTTC.

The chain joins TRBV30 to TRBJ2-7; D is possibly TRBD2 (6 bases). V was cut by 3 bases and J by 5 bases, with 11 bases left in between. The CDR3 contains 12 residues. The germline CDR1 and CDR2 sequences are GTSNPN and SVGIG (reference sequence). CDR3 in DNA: TGTGCCTGGAGCGGGAGCTCGAACGAGCAGTACTTC. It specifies CAWSGSSNEQYF.

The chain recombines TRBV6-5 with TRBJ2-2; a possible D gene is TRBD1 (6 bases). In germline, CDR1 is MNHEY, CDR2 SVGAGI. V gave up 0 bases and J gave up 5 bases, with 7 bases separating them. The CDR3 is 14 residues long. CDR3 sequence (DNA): TGTGCCAGCAGTTACTCAGGACAGACCGGGGAGCTGTTTTTT. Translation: CASSYSGQTGELFF.

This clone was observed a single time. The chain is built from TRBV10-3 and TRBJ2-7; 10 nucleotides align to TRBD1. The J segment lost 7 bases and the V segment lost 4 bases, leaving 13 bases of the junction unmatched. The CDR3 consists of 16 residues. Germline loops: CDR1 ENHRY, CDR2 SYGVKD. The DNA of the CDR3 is TGTGCCATCAGTGGCTACGGGGGACAGGGGAATGGGGAGCAGTACTTC. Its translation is CAISGYGGQGNGEQYF.

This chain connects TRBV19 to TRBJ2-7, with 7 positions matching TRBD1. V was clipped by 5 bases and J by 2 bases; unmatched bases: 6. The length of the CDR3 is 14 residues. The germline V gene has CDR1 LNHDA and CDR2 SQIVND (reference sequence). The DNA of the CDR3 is TGTGCCAGTAGTCAGGTGACAGGGACCTACGAGCAGTACTTC. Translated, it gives CASSQVTGTYEQYF.

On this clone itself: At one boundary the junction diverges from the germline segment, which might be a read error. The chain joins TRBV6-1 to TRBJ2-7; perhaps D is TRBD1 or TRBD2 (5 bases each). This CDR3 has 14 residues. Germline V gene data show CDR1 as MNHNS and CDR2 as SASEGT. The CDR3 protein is CASSAQLPRGTPHF. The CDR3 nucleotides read TGTGCCAGCAGTGCCCAACTACCCCGGGGCACACCCCACTTC.

The CDR3 DNA reads TGTGCCAGCAGCCTTCCGGGACAGACTAGCTATGGCTACACCTTC. Translated, it gives CASSLPGQTSYGYTF. V usage is TRBV13 and J usage is TRBJ1-2; 7 nucleotides agree with TRBD1. Germline CDR1 PRHDT, CDR2 FYEKMQ (reference sequence). V shed 5 bases and J 4 bases; nucleotides not matched to a gene: 10. CDR3 length: 15 residues. Full variable domain (remainder filled in from reference TRBV13 and TRBJ1-2): AAGVIQSPRHLIKEKRETATLKCYPIPRHDTVYWYQQGPGQDPQFLISFYEKMQSDKGSIPDRFSAQQFSDYHSELNMSSLELGDSALYFCASSLPGQTSYGYTFGSGTRLTVV.

The CDR3 coding sequence is TGCGCCAGCAGCCAAGAGACGACTCCAGGGGATACGCAGTATTTT. This translates into CASSQETTPGDTQYF. V and J are TRBV4-3 and TRBJ2-3; TRBD1 is a possible D gene (5 bases). Trimming left V 0 bases short and J 6 bases short, with 13 bases between. Germline CDR1 LGHNA, CDR2 YSLEER. The CDR3 spans 15 residues.

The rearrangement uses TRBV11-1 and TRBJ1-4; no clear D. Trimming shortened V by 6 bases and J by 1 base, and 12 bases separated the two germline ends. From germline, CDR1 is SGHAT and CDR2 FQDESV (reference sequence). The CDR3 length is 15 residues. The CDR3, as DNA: TGTGCCAGCAGTCGTGACGGATTAACTAATGAAAAACTGTTTTTT. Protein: CASSRDGLTNEKLFF.

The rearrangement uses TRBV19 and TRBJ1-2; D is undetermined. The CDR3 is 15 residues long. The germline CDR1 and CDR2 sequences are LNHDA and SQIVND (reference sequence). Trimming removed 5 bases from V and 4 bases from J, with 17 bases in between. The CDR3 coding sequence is TGTGCCAGTAGTCGCGGTTTGGTAGGAGGCTATGGCTACACCTTC. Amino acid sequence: CASSRGLVGGYGYTF.

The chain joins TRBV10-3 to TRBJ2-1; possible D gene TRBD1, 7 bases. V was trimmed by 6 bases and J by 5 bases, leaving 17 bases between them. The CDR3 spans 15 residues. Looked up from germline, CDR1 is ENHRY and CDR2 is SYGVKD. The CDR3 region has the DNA TGTGCCATCAGCGCGGGACAGTCCATCGACAATGAGCAGTTCTTC. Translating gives CAISAGQSIDNEQFF.

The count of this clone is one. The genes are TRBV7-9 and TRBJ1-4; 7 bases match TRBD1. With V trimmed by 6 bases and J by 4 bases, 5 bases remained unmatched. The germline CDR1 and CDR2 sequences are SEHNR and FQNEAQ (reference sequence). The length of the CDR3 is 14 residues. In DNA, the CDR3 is TGTGCCAGCAGGGCGTGGGACAGTAATGAAAAACTGTTTTTT. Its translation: CASRAWDSNEKLFF.

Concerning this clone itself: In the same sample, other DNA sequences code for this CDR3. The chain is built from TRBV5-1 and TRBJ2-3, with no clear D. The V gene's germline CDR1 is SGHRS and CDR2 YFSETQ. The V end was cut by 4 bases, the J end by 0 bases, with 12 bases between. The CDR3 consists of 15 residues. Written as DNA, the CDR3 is TGCGCCAGCAGCCCATTAGCAGAAAGCACAGATACGCAGTATTTT. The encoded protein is CASSPLAESTDTQYF.

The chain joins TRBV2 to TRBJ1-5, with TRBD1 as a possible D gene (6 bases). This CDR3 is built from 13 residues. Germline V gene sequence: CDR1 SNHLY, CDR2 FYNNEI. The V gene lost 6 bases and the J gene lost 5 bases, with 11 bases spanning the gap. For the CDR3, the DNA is TGTGCCAGCAGGAAAACAGGGCATCAGCCCCAGCATTTT. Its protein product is CASRKTGHQPQHF.

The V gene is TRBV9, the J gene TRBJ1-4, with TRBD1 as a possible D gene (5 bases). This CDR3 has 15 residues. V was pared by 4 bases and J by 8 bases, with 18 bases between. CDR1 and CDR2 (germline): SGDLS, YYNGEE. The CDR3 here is CASSLLGGTGEKLFF. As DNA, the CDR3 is TGTGCCAGCAGCTTATTGGGCGGGACTGGAGAAAAACTGTTTTTT. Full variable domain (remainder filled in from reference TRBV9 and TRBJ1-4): DSGVTQTPKHLITATGQRVTLRCSPRSGDLSVYWYQQSLDQGLQFLIQYYNGEERAKGNILERFSAQQFPDLHSELNLSSLELGDSALYFCASSLLGGTGEKLFFGSGTQLSVL.

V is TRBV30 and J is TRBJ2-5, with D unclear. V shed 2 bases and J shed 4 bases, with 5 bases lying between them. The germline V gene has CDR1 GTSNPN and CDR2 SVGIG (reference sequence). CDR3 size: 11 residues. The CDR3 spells CAWSWGETQYF. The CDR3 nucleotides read TGTGCCTGGAGTTGGGGAGAGACCCAGTACTTC.

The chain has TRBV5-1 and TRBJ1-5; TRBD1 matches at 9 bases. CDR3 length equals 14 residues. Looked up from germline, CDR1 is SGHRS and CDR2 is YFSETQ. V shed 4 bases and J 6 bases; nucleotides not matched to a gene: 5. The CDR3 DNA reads TGCGCCAGCAGCCTGAGACAGGGGGGTCAGCCCCAGCATTTT. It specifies CASSLRQGGQPQHF.

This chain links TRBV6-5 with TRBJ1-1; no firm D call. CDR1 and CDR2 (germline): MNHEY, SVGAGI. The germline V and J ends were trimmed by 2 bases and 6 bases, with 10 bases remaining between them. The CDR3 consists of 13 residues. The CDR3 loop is CASSYSTRAEAFF. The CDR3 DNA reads TGTGCCAGCAGTTACAGTACTAGGGCTGAAGCTTTCTTT.

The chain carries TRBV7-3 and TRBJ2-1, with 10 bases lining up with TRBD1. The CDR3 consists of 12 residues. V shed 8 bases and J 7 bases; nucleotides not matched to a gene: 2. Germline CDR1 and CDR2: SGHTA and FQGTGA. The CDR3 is CASGQGVNEQFF. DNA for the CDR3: TGTGCCAGCGGACAGGGGGTAAATGAGCAGTTCTTC.

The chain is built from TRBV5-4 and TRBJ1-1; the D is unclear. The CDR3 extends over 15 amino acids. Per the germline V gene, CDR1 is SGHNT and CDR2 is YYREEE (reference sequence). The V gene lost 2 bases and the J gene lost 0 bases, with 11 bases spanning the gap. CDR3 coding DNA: TGTGCCAGCAGCTTTGCGGGGAGCATGAACACTGAAGCTTTCTTT. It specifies CASSFAGSMNTEAFF.

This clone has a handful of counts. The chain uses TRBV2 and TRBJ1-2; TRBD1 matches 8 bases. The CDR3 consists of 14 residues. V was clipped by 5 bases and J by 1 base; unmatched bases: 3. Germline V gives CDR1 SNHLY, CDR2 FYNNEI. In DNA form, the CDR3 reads TGTGCCAGCAGTCACAGGGGGGGTAACTATGGCTACACCTTC. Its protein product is CASSHRGGNYGYTF.

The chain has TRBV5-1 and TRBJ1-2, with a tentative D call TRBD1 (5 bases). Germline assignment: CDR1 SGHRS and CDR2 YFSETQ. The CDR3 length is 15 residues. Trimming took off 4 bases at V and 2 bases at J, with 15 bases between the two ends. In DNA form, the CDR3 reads TGCGCCAGCAGCCTTAACTCAGGGTCCAACTATGGCTACACCTTC. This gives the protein CASSLNSGSNYGYTF.